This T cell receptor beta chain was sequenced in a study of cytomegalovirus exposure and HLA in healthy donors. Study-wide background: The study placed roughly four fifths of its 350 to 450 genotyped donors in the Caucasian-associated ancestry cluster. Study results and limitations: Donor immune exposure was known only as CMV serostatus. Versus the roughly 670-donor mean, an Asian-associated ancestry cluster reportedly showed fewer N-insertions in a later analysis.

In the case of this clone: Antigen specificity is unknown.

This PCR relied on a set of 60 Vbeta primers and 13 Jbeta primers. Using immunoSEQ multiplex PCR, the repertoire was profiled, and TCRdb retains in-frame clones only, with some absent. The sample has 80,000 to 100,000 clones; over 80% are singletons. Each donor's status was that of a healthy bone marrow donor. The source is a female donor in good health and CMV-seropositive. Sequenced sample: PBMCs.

The CDR3 loop is CAIRTSGRRVGETQYF. In nucleotides, the CDR3 is TGTGCCATTCGGACTAGCGGGAGGAGAGTGGGGGAGACCCAGTACTTC. The V gene is TRBV19, the J gene TRBJ2-5, with 14 positions matching TRBD2. Germline V gene sequence: CDR1 LNHDA, CDR2 SQIVND (reference sequence). Trimming at V came to 10 bases and at J to 5 bases, leaving 12 bases not matched to a gene. The CDR3 extends over 16 amino acids.